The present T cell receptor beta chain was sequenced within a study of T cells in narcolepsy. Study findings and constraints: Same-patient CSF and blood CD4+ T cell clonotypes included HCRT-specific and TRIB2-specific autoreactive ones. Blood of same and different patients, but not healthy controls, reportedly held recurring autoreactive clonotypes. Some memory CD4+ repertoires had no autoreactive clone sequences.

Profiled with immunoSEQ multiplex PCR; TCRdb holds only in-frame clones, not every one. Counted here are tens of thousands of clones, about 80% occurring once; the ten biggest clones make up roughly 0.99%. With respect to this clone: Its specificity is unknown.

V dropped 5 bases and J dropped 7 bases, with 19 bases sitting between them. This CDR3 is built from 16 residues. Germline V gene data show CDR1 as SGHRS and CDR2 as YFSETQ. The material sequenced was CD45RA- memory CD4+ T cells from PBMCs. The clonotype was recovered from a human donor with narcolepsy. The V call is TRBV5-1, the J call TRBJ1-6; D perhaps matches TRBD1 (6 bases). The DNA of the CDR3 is TGCGCCAGCAGTAGGGATTTAGGGGGTAGGAATTCACCCCTCCACTTT. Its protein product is CASSRDLGGRNSPLHF.